This TCR beta chain was identified during a study of siplizumab effects on memory and regulatory T cells (dated by TCRdb to the late 2010s). About the full investigation: The study looked at the effect of siplizumab, an anti-CD2 antibody, on alloreactive T-cell subsets in allogeneic mixed lymphocyte reactions made from human PBMCs.

Libraries were made using the immunoSEQ multiplex PCR assay. The deep sequencing platform assayed about 91,000 TCR templates per sample. Genomic DNA extracted from sorted T cells was the material used for TCRbeta CDR3 sequencing. Processing in the source paper ran as follows. Clonal analysis of TCRbeta CDR3 data was done in the R programming language. Comparing unstimulated samples against CFSE-low samples taken after the reaction was how alloreactive CD4+ and CD8+ clones were defined. Alloreactive CD4+ clones were assigned to regulatory or non-regulatory origin by matching sequences to sorted unstimulated Treg and non-Treg repertoires. TCRdb took over this immuneACCESS table, retaining in-frame rearrangements with V and J assigned. Such tables are incomplete; in checked studies, under half of the missing clones stem from an unresolved V gene, and the remainder is unexplained. That table supplies the V and J calls and clone size; D and trimming were determined from the DNA. The sample records over 100,000 clones, over 85% of which are singletons. Roughly 0.59% of the sample rests with the top ten.

This clone has a handful of counts. What this receptor recognizes is not known. No much larger clonotype is one base removed from it; base qualities were not supplied. Sorted unstimulated T cells, along with proliferating T cells recovered from mixed lymphocyte reactions, underwent TCRbeta CDR3 sequencing. Fresh whole blood from under 13 HLA-typed healthy donors was used as the source from which PBMCs were isolated. Unstimulated CD4+ regulatory T cells were FACS-sorted to map the origin of alloreactive clones. What the authors observed across the whole study: Unstimulated naive T cells appeared more diverse than memory T cells, and naive cells seemed to contribute substantially to the alloresponse. The cumulative frequency of alloreactive sequences that could be traced back to unstimulated CD4+ memory T cells was significantly reduced by siplizumab. Sequences below about 10^-5 frequency were poorly captured, so only a minor fraction of alloreactive clones could be mapped to unstimulated subsets. No functional confirmation was obtained for the suppressive function of proliferating Tregs from siplizumab cultures. Roughly 80-97% of proliferating CD4+ or CD8+ clones could not be assigned a naive or memory phenotype. Among mappable alloreactive CD4+ clones, an average Treg-derived fraction of over 60% was observed with siplizumab, compared with about 25% in control reactions.

From cysteine to phenylalanine, the CDR3 is 12 amino acids long. The read is trimmed to its CDR3 DNA, 36 bases read in frame from base 1. Based on the germline V gene, the CDR1 and CDR2 sequences are MGHDK and SYGVNS. The trim is 4 bases for V and 10 bases for J, with a gap of 8 bases between the germline ends. Sequenced sample: Tregs sorted from blood. The chain joins TRBV25-1 to TRBJ1-6; the D gene is unclear. This clonotype originated in a human donor in good health. The CDR3: CASSGQTSPLHF. The base sequence is TGTGCCAGCAGTGGCCAAACGTCACCCCTCCACTTT. The variable domain in full, with residues beyond the CDR3 obtained from the reference TRBV25-1 and TRBJ1-6 genes, is EADIYQTPRYLVIGTGKKITLECSQTMGHDKMYWYQQDPGMELHLIHYSYGVNSTEKGDLSSESTVSRIRTEHFPLTLESARPSHTSQYLCASSGQTSPLHFGNGTRLTVT.